The present T cell receptor beta chain was sequenced within a study of T cells after yellow fever vaccination. MiXCR, applied by TCRdb to the 5' RACE reads, yields one record per CDR3 protein. The sample lists nearly 550,000 distinct CDR3 sequences; about 19% were seen once. The length of the CDR3 is 12 residues. CDR1 is SEHNR, CDR2 FQNEAQ, per germline (reference sequence). V was shortened by 5 bases and J by 9 bases, with 11 bases between the two germline ends. The sample here was PBMCs, taken 15 days after the yellow fever booster vaccination. The chain joins TRBV7-9 to TRBJ2-1; D is ambiguous. The receptor was derived from a man aged 25-40 years who received the YFV17D yellow fever vaccine. The CDR3 sequence: CASSRTAIEQFF. CDR3 coding DNA: TGTGCCAGCAGCCGGACCGCCATTGAGCAGTTCTTC.